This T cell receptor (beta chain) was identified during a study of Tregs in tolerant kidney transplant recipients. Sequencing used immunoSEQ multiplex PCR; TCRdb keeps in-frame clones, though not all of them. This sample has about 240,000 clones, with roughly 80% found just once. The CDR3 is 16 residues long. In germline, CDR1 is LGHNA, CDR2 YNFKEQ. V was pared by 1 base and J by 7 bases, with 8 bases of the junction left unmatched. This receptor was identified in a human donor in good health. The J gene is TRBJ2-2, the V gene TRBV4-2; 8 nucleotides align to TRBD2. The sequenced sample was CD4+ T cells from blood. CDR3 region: CASSQVQREINGELFF. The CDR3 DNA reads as TGTGCCAGCAGCCAAGTCCAGCGGGAGATCAACGGGGAGCTGTTTTTT.